These 28 T cell receptor beta chains were sequenced from one sample in a study of blood T cells in healthy people across ages. The use of a sample-barcoded 5' primer and a J-beta primer mix characterized a second PCR of roughly 6 to 11 cycles. MiXCR, applied by TCRdb to the 5' RACE reads, yields one record per CDR3 protein. This table holds roughly 700,000 distinct CDR3 sequences, around 45% found once. The sequenced material came from blood. The receptors shown here come from a woman aged 55-70 years in good health.

This chain uses TRBV10-3 with TRBJ2-3; 12 bases match TRBD2. This CDR3 region has 16 residues. With 6 bases clipped from V and 4 bases from J, the junction kept 8 bases outside the gene matches. CDR1 ENHRY and CDR2 SYGVKD come from the germline V gene. DNA of the CDR3: TGTGCCATCAGCCTTAAGACTAGCGGGAGTTCAGATACGCAGTATTTT. Amino acids: CAISLKTSGSSDTQYF.

At least ten counts were recorded for this clonotype. The chain employs TRBV5-1 and TRBJ2-1; possible D gene TRBD2, 5 bases. V gave up 0 bases and J gave up 4 bases, with 11 bases separating them. The CDR3 spans 15 residues. Germline CDR1 SGHRS, CDR2 YFSETQ. This CDR3 reads CASSLVGGRYNEQFF. CDR3 in DNA: TGCGCCAGCAGCTTGGTTGGCGGGCGTTACAATGAGCAGTTCTTC.

The chain has TRBV18 and TRBJ1-1; D remains unclear. V lost 3 bases to trimming and J lost 0 bases, with 14 bases between them. The CDR3 spans 16 residues. Germline values: CDR1 KGHSH, CDR2 LQKENI. The CDR3 region is CASSPGRGGMNTEAFF. CDR3 nucleotides: TGTGCCAGCTCACCTGGGCGGGGAGGGATGAACACTGAAGCTTTCTTT.

The chain carries TRBV4-2 and TRBJ2-4; 7 positions match TRBD1. This CDR3 has 18 residues. Germline CDR1 and CDR2: LGHNA and YNFKEQ. V lost 4 bases, J lost 0 bases, and 12 bases stayed unmatched. Here the CDR3 DNA reads TGTGCCAGCAGCCTAATGTTAAGGGACAGCCTAGCCAAAAACATTCAGTACTTC. Its protein is CASSLMLRDSLAKNIQYF.

With respect to this clonotype: Its ends do not fully match the called genes, so a read error is possible. The chain recombines TRBV29-1 with TRBJ1-2, with 8 bases matching TRBD1. The germline CDR1 and CDR2 sequences are SQVTM and ANQGSEA. The CDR3 runs 14 residues. Here the CDR3 reads CGVAPTGALSGYTF. The DNA for the CDR3 is TGCGGCGTTGCCCCGACAGGGGCCCTTAGCGGCTACACCTTC.

The V gene is TRBV21-1, the J gene TRBJ2-1; the D call in the table, TRBD2, was not verified against the DNA. TRBV21-1 is tagged as a pseudogene. This CDR3 is built from 16 residues. This chain's CDR3 is CASSKGGGLAENEQVF. The CDR3 DNA is TGTGCCAGCAGCAAGGGGGGGGGACTAGCGGAAAACGAGCAGGTCTTC.

A few counts support this clonotype. The chain combines TRBV7-9 with TRBJ2-5, with D perhaps matching TRBD1 or TRBD2 (5 bases each). Trimming left V 0 bases short and J 1 base short, with 9 bases between. This CDR3 spans 15 amino acids. Germline CDR1 reads SEHNR; CDR2 reads FQNEAQ (reference sequence). The CDR3 loop is CASSLAGTLQETQYF. CDR3 nucleotide sequence: TGTGCCAGCAGCTTAGCCGGGACCCTCCAAGAGACCCAGTACTTC.

This clonotype was recorded only once. At one of its ends the junction is not consistent with the germline gene, which may arise from a read error. V gene TRBV9 combines with J gene TRBJ2-4; D ambiguous. The closer fit of TRBJ2-7 to the DNA end suggests the J call may be wrong. The CDR3 contains 13 residues. Germline V gene lookup returns CDR1 SGDLS and CDR2 YYNGEE. This CDR3 is CTSSPDPISEQYF. In DNA form, the CDR3 reads TGTACCAGCAGCCCCGACCCGATCAGCGAGCAGTACTTC.

The V call is TRBV20-1, the J call TRBJ1-2, with D unresolved. This CDR3 contains 16 residues. In germline, CDR1 is DFQATT, CDR2 SNEGSKA (reference sequence). This chain's CDR3 is CGATLSSRASVYGYTF. Written as DNA, the CDR3 is TGCGGCGCGACCCTATCGAGTAGAGCGAGCGTCTATGGCTACACCTTC.

The chain is built from TRBV21-1 and TRBJ2-1; TRBD2 reflects the table's D call only, with no check against the DNA. TRBV21-1 is deemed a pseudogene. The CDR3 has 14 amino acids. The CDR3 reads CASSKTSGRGWQFF. In DNA, the CDR3 is TGTGCCAGCAGCAAAACTAGCGGGAGGGGTTGGCAGTTCTTC.

The rearrangement links TRBV29-1 to TRBJ2-1, with 13 bases matching TRBD2. There are 20 residues in the CDR3. Germline CDR1 reads SQVTM; CDR2 reads ANQGSEA. The trim removed 2 bases at V and 5 bases at J, leaving 18 bases unmatched. The CDR3 sequence: CSVEFPGLAGYPLGDNEQFF. In DNA, the CDR3 is TGCAGCGTTGAATTTCCGGGACTAGCGGGATACCCCCTTGGGGACAATGAGCAGTTCTTC.

This clonotype was detected a few times. The chain is built from TRBV20-1 and TRBJ2-7; D may match TRBD1 or TRBD2 (6 bases each). Between the trimmed V and J ends, which lost 7 bases and 3 bases, there was a span of 13 bases. This CDR3 is built from 12 residues. Germline V gene data show CDR1 as DFQATT and CDR2 as SNEGSKA (reference sequence). This CDR3 is CSGAGHSYEQYF. CDR3 nucleotide sequence: TGCAGTGGTGCGGGACACAGCTACGAGCAGTACTTC.

This clonotype was seen once. The J gene is TRBJ2-6, the V gene TRBV5-8, with 7 bases matching TRBD2. Per germline, CDR1 SGHTS and CDR2 YDEGEE. Losses at the gene ends were 4 bases for V and 0 bases for J; bases not matched to a gene: 1. This CDR3 comprises 15 residues. The CDR3: CASSRDYSGANVLTF. The CDR3 DNA reads TGTGCCAGCAGCCGGGACTACTCTGGGGCCAACGTCCTGACTTTC. Combining the CDR3 with reference TRBV5-8 and TRBJ2-6 gives the whole variable domain EAGVTQSPTHLIKTRGQQATLRCSPISGHTSVYWYQQALGLGLQFLLWYDEGEERNRGNFPPRFSGRQFPNYSSELNVNALELEDSALYLCASSRDYSGANVLTFGAGSRLTVL.

V usage is TRBV13 and J usage is TRBJ2-1; D is tentatively TRBD1 or TRBD2 (5 bases each). CDR1 PRHDT and CDR2 FYEKMQ come from the germline V gene (reference sequence). The CDR3 sequence is 13 residues long. Between the trimmed V and J ends, which lost 0 bases and 11 bases, there was a span of 11 bases. CDR3 in amino acids: CASSLGLGTQQFF. CDR3 bases: TGTGCCAGCAGCTTAGGCCTTGGGACCCAGCAGTTCTTC.

The chain links TRBV28 to TRBJ2-7; D is uncertain. With 5 bases removed from V and 1 base from J, the gap between germline ends came to 15 bases. The germline V gene encodes CDR1 MDHEN and CDR2 SYDVKM. The CDR3 totals 15 residues. The DNA for the CDR3 is TGTGCCAGCAGTCCGCTGCAGGTCCAATCCTACGAGCAGTACTTC. The encoded protein is CASSPLQVQSYEQYF.

V gene TRBV10-3 combines with J gene TRBJ2-3; D possibly corresponds to TRBD2 (5 bases). Germline V gives CDR1 ENHRY, CDR2 SYGVKD. This CDR3 is built from 14 residues. Trimming shortened V by 0 bases and J by 2 bases, and 6 bases separated the two germline ends. CDR3 region: CAISESRDTDTQYF. CDR3 DNA sequence: TGTGCCATCAGTGAGTCGAGGGACACAGATACGCAGTATTTT.

The chain couples TRBV28 to TRBJ2-1; 10 nucleotides align to TRBD1. The CDR3 loop spans 16 amino acids. V lost 6 bases, J lost 5 bases, and 10 bases stayed unmatched. The germline V gene encodes CDR1 MDHEN and CDR2 SYDVKM. CDR3: CASRSAGTGVHNEQFF. CDR3 nucleotide sequence: TGTGCCAGCAGGTCGGCCGGGACAGGGGTCCACAATGAGCAGTTCTTC.

The CDR3 DNA sequence: TGTGCCAGCAGCTTAACTTGGAACACCGGGGAGCTGTTTTTT. Its translation: CASSLTWNTGELFF. This sequence joins TRBV7-3 and TRBJ2-2; D not certain. The germline gives CDR1 SGHTA, CDR2 FQGTGA. CDR3 size: 14 residues. Trimming took 0 bases from V and 1 from J, leaving 3 bases between them.

This clonotype was seen a few times. The chain couples TRBV3-1 to TRBJ2-4, with D possibly matching TRBD2 (5 bases). Matching the DNA end better, TRBJ2-7 makes the J call doubtful. The CDR3 is 14 residues long. Germline-derived CDR1 and CDR2 are LGHDT and YNNKEL (reference sequence). CDR3 sequence reads: CASSQVRGRDEQYF. As DNA, the CDR3 is TGTGCCAGCAGCCAAGTTCGGGGAAGGGACGAGCAGTACTTC.

This clonotype was detected only a few times. V is TRBV25-1 and J is TRBJ1-2; 7 bases agree with TRBD1. CDR3 size: 14 residues. Germline CDR1 reads MGHDK; CDR2 reads SYGVNS. The V gene end was trimmed by 5 bases and the J gene end by 2 bases; junction bases not matched to a gene: 5. The CDR3 here is CASSLTGKNYGYTF. The CDR3 DNA reads as TGTGCCAGCAGTTTGACAGGGAAGAACTATGGCTACACCTTC.

V usage is TRBV5-1 and J usage is TRBJ2-3; 8 positions agree with TRBD2. The CDR3 has 13 residues. J lost 6 bases, V lost 9 bases, and 9 bases had no gene match. Germline assignment: CDR1 SGHRS and CDR2 YFSETQ. CDR3 protein: CATSRAGEDTQYF. The CDR3 DNA is TGCGCCACCAGTCGAGCGGGAGAGGATACGCAGTATTTT.

J is TRBJ2-5 and V is TRBV18; 8 bases map to TRBD1. Looked up from germline, CDR1 is KGHSH and CDR2 is LQKENI. The junction had 11 bases not matched to a gene; V was cut back by 2 bases and J by 12 bases. The CDR3 is made up of 14 amino acids. CDR3 region: CASSPDDRGSGKYF. CDR3 DNA sequence: TGTGCCAGCTCACCAGACGACAGGGGAAGTGGGAAGTACTTC.

The rearrangement joins TRBV6-6 to TRBJ2-7; no reliable D call. The germline V and J ends were trimmed by 6 bases and 3 bases, with 15 bases remaining between them. The CDR3 has 14 amino acids. In germline, CDR1 is MNHNY, CDR2 SVGAGI (reference sequence). The chain's CDR3 is CASRVLTDDYEQYF. The CDR3 coding sequence is TGTGCCAGCAGGGTCTTGACGGACGACTACGAGCAGTACTTC.

This clonotype showed up just a few times. The gene calls are TRBV7-6 and TRBJ2-7; no clear D gene. Germline assignment: CDR1 SGHVS and CDR2 FNYEAQ. Trimming shortened V by 5 bases and J by 3 bases, and 11 bases separated the two germline ends. The CDR3 is made up of 13 amino acids. CDR3 sequence: CASSPRLNYEQYF. Written as DNA, the CDR3 is TGTGCCAGCAGCCCGCGACTGAACTACGAGCAGTACTTC.

This rearrangement joins TRBV9 to TRBJ2-5, with 7 bases aligning to TRBD1. The CDR3 covers 15 residues. Per the germline V gene, CDR1 is SGDLS and CDR2 is YYNGEE. Trimming at V came to 6 bases and at J to 5 bases, leaving 13 bases not matched to a gene. CDR3 in amino acids: CASTQTPQGVETQYF. DNA of the CDR3: TGTGCCAGCACTCAAACCCCCCAGGGGGTGGAGACCCAGTACTTC.

A few counts support this clonotype. The J gene is TRBJ2-7, the V gene TRBV7-9, with TRBD2 identical over 9 bases. In germline, CDR1 is SEHNR, CDR2 FQNEAQ (reference sequence). V lost 3 bases to trimming and J lost 5 bases; unmatched junction nucleotides: 8. This CDR3 region has 15 residues. This chain's CDR3 is CASSFVAGGMNEQYF. As DNA, the CDR3 is TGTGCCAGCAGCTTTGTGGCGGGAGGGATGAACGAGCAGTACTTC.

CDR3 amino acids: CASRGTGLLDEQYF. The CDR3 region has the DNA TGTGCCAGCAGGGGGACAGGGTTGCTGGACGAGCAGTACTTC. This chain links TRBV2 with TRBJ2-7; 9 positions agree with TRBD1. J gave up 5 bases and V 6 bases, and 8 bases lay outside the gene matches. The germline V gene has CDR1 SNHLY and CDR2 FYNNEI. The CDR3 spans 14 residues.

A few counts support this clonotype. The V call is TRBV24-1, the J call TRBJ2-1; no clear D. This CDR3 has 13 amino acids. V was cut by 2 bases and J by 9 bases, with 10 bases left in between. Looked up from germline, CDR1 is KGHDR and CDR2 is SFDVKD. Here the CDR3 reads CATSDYGLGEQFF. The CDR3 DNA reads as TGTGCCACCAGTGATTACGGGCTTGGTGAGCAGTTCTTC.